The 15 T cell receptor beta chains below all came from one sample that was sequenced in a study of T cells in Graves' hyperthyroidism and ophthalmopathy (dated by TCRdb to the late 2010s). Preparation of the library involved multiplex PCR. TCRdb lists the instrument as Illumina HiSeq 2000. The TCR beta CDR3 regions were amplified from RNA transcripts. A first-round RT-PCR of the TCR CDR3 used the HTBI primer set with the Qiagen OneStep RT-PCR kit. The public reads were reanalyzed by TCRdb: fastp trimming at Q25, MiXCR alignment, in-frame beta chains only. A single entry per CDR3 protein holds the most common genes and DNA from its merged rows. For this sample the table gives hundreds of thousands of distinct CDR3 sequences, of which more than 15% were detected only once. The ten biggest clones cover less than 70% of the sample. The sample comprised blood. The source of these receptors is a woman aged 55-75 years with Graves' ophthalmopathy.

This clonotype was found a few times. The chain employs TRBV12-5 and TRBJ2-2, with D hard to call. Germline CDR1 and CDR2: LGHNT and FRNRAP. Between the trimmed V and J ends, which lost 4 bases and 3 bases, there was a span of 6 bases. This CDR3 contains 13 residues. In DNA form, the CDR3 reads TGTGCTAGTGGTTACCGACACACCGGGGAGCTGTTTTTT. Encoded protein: CASGYRHTGELFF.

The chain links TRBV27 to TRBJ2-4; either TRBD1 or TRBD2 may supply D (5 bases each). The V gene's germline CDR1 is MNHEY and CDR2 SMNVEV (reference sequence). V was cut by 0 bases and J by 0 bases, with 6 bases left in between. The CDR3 is 15 residues long. CDR3 residues: CASSLSRGAKNIQYF. The CDR3 DNA follows: TGTGCCAGCAGTTTATCGAGGGGAGCCAAAAACATTCAGTACTTC.

This clonotype has at least ten counts. The chain combines TRBV2 with TRBJ1-4, with 7 bases fitting TRBD1. Looked up from germline, CDR1 is SNHLY and CDR2 is FYNNEI. The CDR3 is made up of 13 amino acids. V lost 7 bases and J lost 8; bases outside the gene matches: 7. CDR3 residues: CASITGAREKLFF. In DNA form, the CDR3 reads TGTGCCAGCATCACAGGGGCGCGGGAAAAACTGTTTTTT.

This rearrangement joins TRBV11-2 to TRBJ1-5; possible D gene TRBD1, 5 bases. The CDR3 runs 13 residues. Germline CDR1 and CDR2: SGHAT and FQNNGV. Trimming took off 7 bases at V and 5 bases at J, with 12 bases between the two ends. In DNA form, the CDR3 reads TGTGCCAGCACCTGGAGGGGCGATCAGCCCCAGCATTTT. Translated: CASTWRGDQPQHF.

The chain couples TRBV3-2 to TRBJ2-7. TRBV3-2 is a documented pseudogene. This CDR3 region has 13 residues. In nucleotides, the CDR3 is TGTGCCGATAAAGCCACGGAGACCTTCGAGCAGTACTTC. Protein: CADKATETFEQYF.

There are many counts of this clonotype. The chain is built from TRBV12-3 or TRBV12-4 and TRBJ1-5; 8 positions agree with TRBD1. CDR3 length: 15 amino acids. The J segment lost 3 bases and the V segment lost 6 bases, leaving 7 bases of the junction unmatched. CDR3 region: CASSIGQGFNQPQHF. The CDR3 region has the DNA TGTGCCAGCAGCATCGGACAGGGCTTCAATCAGCCCCAGCATTTT.

Only a few counts were recorded for this clonotype. The rearrangement joins TRBV6-2 or TRBV6-3 to TRBJ2-1, with D hard to call. Trimming took off 9 bases at V and 1 base at J, with 10 bases between the two ends. This CDR3 contains 13 residues. Germline V gives CDR1 MNHEY, CDR2 SVGEGT. The CDR3 region is CASKETSYNEQFF. Here the CDR3 DNA reads TGTGCCAGTAAGGAAACGTCCTACAATGAGCAGTTCTTC.

Ten or more counts support this clonotype. The chain couples TRBV7-2 to TRBJ2-1; 8 nucleotides align to TRBD1. Germline CDR1 is SGHTA and CDR2 is FQGNSA. V shed 0 bases and J 4 bases; nucleotides not matched to a gene: 5. The length of the CDR3 is 16 residues. The chain's CDR3 is CASSLALGQVYNEQFF. The CDR3 bases are TGTGCCAGCAGCTTAGCTTTGGGACAGGTTTACAATGAGCAGTTCTTC.

This clonotype was detected ten times or more. The V and J genes are TRBV7-2 and TRBJ2-5; D might be TRBD1 or TRBD2, each matching 5 bases. The CDR3 is made up of 14 amino acids. V was trimmed by 1 base and J by 6 bases, leaving 12 bases between them. CDR1 is SGHTA and CDR2 is FQGNSA in the germline V gene. Here the CDR3 reads CASSLVGEGQTQYF. CDR3 nucleotides: TGTGCCAGCAGCTTAGTAGGAGAGGGGCAGACCCAGTACTTC.

This clonotype was seen many times. V gene TRBV12-3 or TRBV12-4 combines with J gene TRBJ1-2, with D maybe TRBD1 (5 bases). Trimming cost V 2 bases and J 6 bases, with 16 bases left between them. The CDR3 sequence is 15 residues long. CDR3 DNA: TGTGCCAGCAGTTTAATCGCGGGACCGCTTGATGGCTACACCTTC. It codes for CASSLIAGPLDGYTF.

The chain couples TRBV10-3 to TRBJ1-6; D is ambiguous. Trimming shortened V by 4 bases and J by 7 bases, and 17 bases separated the two germline ends. Looked up from germline, CDR1 is ENHRY and CDR2 is SYGVKD. This CDR3 has 16 amino acids. This CDR3 is CAISGRGSTQNSPLHF. CDR3 in DNA: TGTGCCATCAGTGGTCGGGGAAGCACCCAGAATTCACCCCTCCACTTT.

The sample holds many counts of this clonotype. The CDR3 loop is CASSPSGQGLSEQYF. Written as DNA, the CDR3 is TGTGCCAGCAGCCCATCAGGACAGGGATTATCCGAGCAGTACTTC. The chain links TRBV3-1 to TRBJ2-7, with 8 bases fitting TRBD1. J gave up 6 bases and V 4 bases, and 11 bases lay outside the gene matches. This CDR3 has 15 amino acids. Germline assignment: CDR1 LGHDT and CDR2 YNNKEL (reference sequence).

Many counts were recorded for this clonotype. The rearrangement links TRBV3-1 to TRBJ1-1; 8 nucleotides match TRBD1. CDR3 size: 14 residues. The V segment lost 1 base and the J segment 4 bases; nucleotides outside the gene matches: 2. CDR1 and CDR2 (germline): LGHDT, YNNKEL (reference sequence). CDR3 nucleotides: TGTGCCAGCAGCCAAGCAGGGGGCACCACTGAAGCTTTCTTT. This gives the protein CASSQAGGTTEAFF.

This clonotype was observed many times. The rearrangement joins TRBV6-2 or TRBV6-3 to TRBJ2-7; the match to TRBD1 covers 7 bases. V lost 5 bases to trimming and J lost 6 bases; unmatched junction nucleotides: 7. The CDR3 is made up of 13 amino acids. Germline V CDR1 and CDR2: MNHEY, SVGEGT. CDR3 amino acids: CASSDRVSSEQYF. The CDR3 nucleotides read TGTGCCAGCAGTGACAGGGTTTCGAGCGAGCAGTACTTC.

The chain is built from TRBV4-3 and TRBJ2-3; 9 nucleotides align to TRBD2. CDR3 length: 16 residues. The germline CDR1 and CDR2 sequences are LGHNA and YSLEER. Trimming took 1 base from V and 0 from J; bases not matched to a gene: 2. The CDR3 DNA reads TGCGCCAGCAGCCAAGGTAGCGGGAGAAGCACAGATACGCAGTATTTT. Protein sequence: CASSQGSGRSTDTQYF.